The 4 T cell receptor beta chains below were found in one sample sequenced in a study of blood T cell repertoires in COVID-19. Libraries were prepared by immunoSEQ multiplex PCR; TCRdb keeps only in-frame clonotypes and omits some of them. This sample yields 130,000 to 150,000 clones, of which around 90% are seen a single time; 1.5% to 2% belongs to the top ten. Material: peripheral blood. All receptors come from a human donor in a cohort sampled during active COVID-19.

The chain is built from TRBV3-1 (or the pseudogene TRBV3-2) and TRBJ1-4; a possible D gene is TRBD1 (6 bases). The V end was cut by 2 bases, the J end by 5 bases, with 18 bases between. The CDR3 consists of 17 residues. Germline V CDR1 and CDR2: LGHDT, YNNKEL (reference sequence). CDR3 nucleotide sequence: TGTGCCAGCAGCCAACAACGCCCGGGAGGGGGGAATGAAAAACTGTTTTTT. Protein product: CASSQQRPGGGNEKLFF.

The V call is TRBV5-4, the J call TRBJ2-1; 8 bases align to TRBD1. The germline V gene encodes CDR1 SGHNT and CDR2 YYREEE (reference sequence). V lost 3 bases, J lost 0 bases, and 8 bases stayed unmatched. The CDR3 is 17 residues long. The CDR3 sequence: CASSSEYRGNSYNEQFF. The DNA for the CDR3 is TGTGCCAGCAGCTCCGAATACAGGGGGAACTCCTACAATGAGCAGTTCTTC. Looking up the rest from reference TRBV5-4 and TRBJ2-1 gives the full variable domain: ETGVTQSPTHLIKTRGQQVTLRCSSQSGHNTVSWYQQALGQGPQFIFQYYREEENGRGNFPPRFSGLQFPNYSSELNVNALELDDSALYLCASSSEYRGNSYNEQFFGPGTRLTVL.

This clone was seen more than once but under ten times. The V and J genes are TRBV4-2 and TRBJ2-7, with 9 positions matching TRBD2. CDR1 is LGHNA, CDR2 YNFKEQ, per germline. CDR3 size: 14 residues. After removal of 1 base from V and 6 bases from J, the junction contained 4 bases not matched to a gene. The CDR3 nucleotides read TGTGCCAGCAGCCAAGCGTCTAGCGGGGTCGAGCAGTACTTC. Protein sequence: CASSQASSGVEQYF.

This chain links TRBV5-4 with TRBJ1-3; unclear D gene. This CDR3 has 17 amino acids. The V gene's germline CDR1 is SGHNT and CDR2 YYREEE (reference sequence). V lost 0 bases and J 0 bases, leaving 13 bases between the germline ends. The CDR3 is CASSLDRSLASGNTIYF. The CDR3 DNA reads TGTGCCAGCAGCTTGGACCGATCCTTGGCCTCTGGAAACACCATATATTTT.